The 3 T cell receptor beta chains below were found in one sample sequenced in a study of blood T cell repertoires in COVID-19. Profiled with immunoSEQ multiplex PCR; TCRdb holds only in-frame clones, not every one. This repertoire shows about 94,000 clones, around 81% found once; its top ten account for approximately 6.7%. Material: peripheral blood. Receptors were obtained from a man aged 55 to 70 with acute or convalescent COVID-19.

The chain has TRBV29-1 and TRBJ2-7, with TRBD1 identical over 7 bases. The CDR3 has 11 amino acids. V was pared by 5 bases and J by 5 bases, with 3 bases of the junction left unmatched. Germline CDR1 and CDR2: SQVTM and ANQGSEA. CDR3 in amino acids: CSVNRGHEQYF. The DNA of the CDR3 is TGCAGCGTTAACAGGGGCCACGAGCAGTACTTC.

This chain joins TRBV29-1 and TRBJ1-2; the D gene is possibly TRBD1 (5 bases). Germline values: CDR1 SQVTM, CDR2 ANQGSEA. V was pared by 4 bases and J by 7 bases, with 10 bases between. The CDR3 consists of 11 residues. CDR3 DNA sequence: TGCAGCGTTGCCGGCAGGGTTGGCTACACCTTC. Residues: CSVAGRVGYTF.

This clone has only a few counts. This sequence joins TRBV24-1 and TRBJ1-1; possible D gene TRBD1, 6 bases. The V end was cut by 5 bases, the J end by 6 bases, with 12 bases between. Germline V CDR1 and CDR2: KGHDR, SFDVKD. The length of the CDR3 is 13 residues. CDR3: CATSATAGAEAFF. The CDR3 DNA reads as TGTGCCACCAGTGCTACTGCAGGGGCTGAAGCTTTCTTT.